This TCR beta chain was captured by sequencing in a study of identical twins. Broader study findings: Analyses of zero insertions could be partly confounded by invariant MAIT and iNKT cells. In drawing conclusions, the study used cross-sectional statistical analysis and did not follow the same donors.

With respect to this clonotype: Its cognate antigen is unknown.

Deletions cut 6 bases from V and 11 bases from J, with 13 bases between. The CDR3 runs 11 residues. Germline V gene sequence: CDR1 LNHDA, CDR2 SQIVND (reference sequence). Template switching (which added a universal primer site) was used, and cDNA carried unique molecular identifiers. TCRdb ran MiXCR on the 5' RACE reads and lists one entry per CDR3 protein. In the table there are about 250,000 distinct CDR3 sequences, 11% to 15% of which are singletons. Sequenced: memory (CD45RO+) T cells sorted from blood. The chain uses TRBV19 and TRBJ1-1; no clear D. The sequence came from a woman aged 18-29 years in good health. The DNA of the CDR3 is TGTGCCAGTAGATCTCGAGTTGATGCTTTCTTT. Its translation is CASRSRVDAFF.